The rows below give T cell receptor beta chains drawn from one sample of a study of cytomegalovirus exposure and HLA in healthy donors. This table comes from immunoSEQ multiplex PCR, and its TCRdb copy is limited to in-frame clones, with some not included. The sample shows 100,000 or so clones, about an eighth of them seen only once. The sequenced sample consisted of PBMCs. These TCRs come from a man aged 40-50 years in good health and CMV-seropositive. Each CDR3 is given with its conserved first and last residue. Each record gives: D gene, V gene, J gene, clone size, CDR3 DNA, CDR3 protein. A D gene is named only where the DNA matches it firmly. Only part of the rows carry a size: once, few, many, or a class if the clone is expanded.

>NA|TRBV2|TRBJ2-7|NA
TGTGCCAGCACCAATGCCGGGATAGGTGTGAACGAGCAGTACTTC
CASTNAGIGVNEQYF
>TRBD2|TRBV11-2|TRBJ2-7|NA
TGTGCCAGCAGCACCCCTAGCGGACCATACTACGAGCAGTACTTC
CASSTPSGPYYEQYF
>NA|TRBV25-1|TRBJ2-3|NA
TGTGCCAGCAGTGAATCTGTAGTGAAAGCGGATACGCAGTATTTT
CASSESVVKADTQYF
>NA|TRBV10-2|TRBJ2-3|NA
TGCGCCAGCAGTGACACGGCGGGGCTCACAGATACGCAGTATTTT
CASSDTAGLTDTQYF
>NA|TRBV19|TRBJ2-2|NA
TGTGCCAGTAGTACCGTCTCCGCGAACACCGGGGAGCTGTTTTTT
CASSTVSANTGELFF
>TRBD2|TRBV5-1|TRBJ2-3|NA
TGCGCCAGCAGCCGTAGGGGTGAGCGGGAGGCCCACACAGATACGCAGTATTTT
CASSRRGEREAHTDTQYF
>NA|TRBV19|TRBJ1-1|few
TGTGCCAGTACCCAGGGGTTGAACACTGAAGCTTTCTTT
CASTQGLNTEAFF
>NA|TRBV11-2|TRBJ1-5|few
TGTGCCAGCAGCTTAGGGGCAGGTAATAATCAGCCCCAGCATTTT
CASSLGAGNNQPQHF
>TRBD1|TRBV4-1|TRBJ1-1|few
TGCGCCAGCAGCCCCGAGAGGGGGCGAAGCACTGAAGCTTTCTTT
CASSPERGRSTEAFF
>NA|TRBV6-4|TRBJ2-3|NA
TGTGCCAGCAGTGACTCGAGCGTTAGCACAGATACGCAGTATTTT
CASSDSSVSTDTQYF
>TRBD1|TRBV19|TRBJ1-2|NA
TGTGCCAGTAGGAAGACAGGGGACGCCTATGGCTACACCTTC
CASRKTGDAYGYTF
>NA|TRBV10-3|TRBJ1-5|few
TGTGCCATCGCTTTCGGGAGCAATCAGCCCCAGCATTTT
CAIAFGSNQPQHF
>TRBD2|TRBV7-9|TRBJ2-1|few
TGTGCCAGCAGCTTAGAGGCGGGAGCCCCCTACAATGAGCAGTTCTTC
CASSLEAGAPYNEQFF
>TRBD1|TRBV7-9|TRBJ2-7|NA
TGTGCCAGCAGTCATGACAGGGGGGTTGGATCCTACGAGCAGTACTTC
CASSHDRGVGSYEQYF
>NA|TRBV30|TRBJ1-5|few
TGTGCCTGGAGAACAGGGAATAATCAGCCCCAGCATTTT
CAWRTGNNQPQHF
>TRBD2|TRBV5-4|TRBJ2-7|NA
TGTGCCAGCAGCTACACCGGGACTAGTCCCTACGAGCAGTACTTC
CASSYTGTSPYEQYF
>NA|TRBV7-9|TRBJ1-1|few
TGTGCCAGCAGCTTCGGCACTGAAGCTTTCTTT
CASSFGTEAFF
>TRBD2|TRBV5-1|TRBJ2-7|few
TGCGCCAGCAGCCGGACTAGCGGGAGCTCCTACGAGCAGTACTTC
CASSRTSGSSYEQYF
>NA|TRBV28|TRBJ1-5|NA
TGTGCCAGCAGTTTATTTAAATTTGACAGCCGCAATCAGCCCCAGCATTTT
CASSLFKFDSRNQPQHF
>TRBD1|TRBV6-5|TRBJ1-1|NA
TGTGCAACAGGGGTTGTCCTGAACACTGAAGCTTTCTTT
CATGVVLNTEAFF
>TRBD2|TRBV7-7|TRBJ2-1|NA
TGTGCTAGCAGCCGGACTAGCGGGTCGAACAATGAGCAGTTCTTC
CASSRTSGSNNEQFF
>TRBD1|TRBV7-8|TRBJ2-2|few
TGTGCCAGCACCGGTGGCAGGGGGCCAATAGCGAACACCGGGGAGCTGTTTTTT
CASTGGRGPIANTGELFF
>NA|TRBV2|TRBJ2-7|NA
TGTGCCAGCAGTGAATCGCGATACGAGCAGTACTTC
CASSESRYEQYF
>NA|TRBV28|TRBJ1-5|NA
TGTGCCAGCACCTTGCCCCTCGACAGGAGCAATCAGCCCCAGCATTTT
CASTLPLDRSNQPQHF
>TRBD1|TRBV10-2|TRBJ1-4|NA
TGCGCCAGCGCGGACAGGGGGGAGTCTGCAACTAATGAAAAACTGTTTTTT
CASADRGESATNEKLFF
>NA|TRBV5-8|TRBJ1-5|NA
TGTGCCAGCAGCTTGGTTGGGGGGAACCAGCATTTT
CASSLVGGNQHF
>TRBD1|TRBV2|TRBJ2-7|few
TGTGCCACCAGACAGGGGAATCTCTACGAGCAGTACTTC
CATRQGNLYEQYF
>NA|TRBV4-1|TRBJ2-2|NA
TGCGCCAGCACAAACCCGCCTACGGGGGCCGGGGAGCTGTTTTTT
CASTNPPTGAGELFF
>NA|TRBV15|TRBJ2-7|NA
TGTGCCACCAGCAGAGGGGAGCTAGCGTACACCTACGAGCAGTACTTC
CATSRGELAYTYEQYF
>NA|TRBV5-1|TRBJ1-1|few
TGCGCCAGCAGCCGAGGGACTCCGGGTGGCACTGAAGCTTTCTTT
CASSRGTPGGTEAFF
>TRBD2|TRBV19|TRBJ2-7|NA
TGTGCCAGTAGTATCAGACTAGCGGGGCCCTACGAGCAGTACTTC
CASSIRLAGPYEQYF
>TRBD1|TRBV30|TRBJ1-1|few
TGTGCCTGGAGTGTCGGACAGGGGAACACTGAAGCTTTCTTT
CAWSVGQGNTEAFF
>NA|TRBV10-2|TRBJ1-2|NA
TGCGCCAGCAGTGAGGGGACAAGTAGTGGCTACACCTTC
CASSEGTSSGYTF
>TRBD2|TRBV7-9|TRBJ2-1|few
TGTGCCAGCAGCTTAGGGCGGGGGGCTAGTAATGAGCAGTTCTTC
CASSLGRGASNEQFF
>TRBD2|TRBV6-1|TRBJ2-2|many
TGTGCCAGCAGTGCTCTAGCGGGAGGATCTGGTAACTCCGGGGAGCTGTTTTTT
CASSALAGGSGNSGELFF
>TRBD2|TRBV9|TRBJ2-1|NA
TGTGCCAGCAGCGGGGCGGGAGGGCTTAGTGAGCAGTTCTTC
CASSGAGGLSEQFF
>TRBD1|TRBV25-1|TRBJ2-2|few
TGTGCCAGCAGTAGAAGACAGGGGATACCCGGGGACACCGGGGAGCTGTTTTTT
CASSRRQGIPGDTGELFF
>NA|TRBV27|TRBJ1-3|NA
TGTGCCAGCAGTTTAGGCGGTAGCTCTGGAAACACCATATATTTT
CASSLGGSSGNTIYF
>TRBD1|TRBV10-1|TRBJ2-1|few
TGCGCCAGCAGTGATCCAGGGGGCTGGGATGAGCAGTTCTTC
CASSDPGGWDEQFF
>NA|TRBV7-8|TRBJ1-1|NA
TGTGCCAGCAGCTTAGTTTCGGGGAGCACTGAAGCTTTCTTT
CASSLVSGSTEAFF
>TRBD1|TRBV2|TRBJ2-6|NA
TGTGCCAGCAGTCAGGCGCGGACAGGGAGAGTAGCAGGGGCCAACGTCCTGACTTTC
CASSQARTGRVAGANVLTF
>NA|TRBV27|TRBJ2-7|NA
TGTGCCAGCAGTTTACAGGGGGGCCTCGAGCAGTACTTC
CASSLQGGLEQYF
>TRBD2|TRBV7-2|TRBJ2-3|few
TGTGCCAGCAGCAGCCGGGGGGAGATAAGCACAGATACGCAGTATTTT
CASSSRGEISTDTQYF
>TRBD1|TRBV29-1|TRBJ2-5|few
TGCAGCGTTGGGGGACAGGGGGGTATGCAGACCCAGTACTTC
CSVGGQGGMQTQYF
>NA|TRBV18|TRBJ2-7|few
TGTGCCAGCTCACCACAGGGGACAAGGCTCGAGCAGTACTTC
CASSPQGTRLEQYF
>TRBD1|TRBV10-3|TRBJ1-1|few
TGTGCCGTCAGTGAGCGCGGGAACAGGGGATCCACTGAAGCTTTCTTT
CAVSERGNRGSTEAFF
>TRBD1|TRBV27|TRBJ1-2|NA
TGTGCCAGCAGTCCGCAGGGACAGGGAGTTGATGGCTACACCTTC
CASSPQGQGVDGYTF
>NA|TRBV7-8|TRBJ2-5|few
TGTGCCAGCAGCTTCCTTCGGAGGGGGCTGAGGGAGACCCAGTACTTC
CASSFLRRGLRETQYF
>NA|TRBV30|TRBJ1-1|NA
TGTGCCTGGAGTGTAACGCCAGGGAGGAGTGAAGCTTTCTTT
CAWSVTPGRSEAFF
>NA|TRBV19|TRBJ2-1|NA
TGTGCCAGTAGTCTCACCGATGGCGGAGAGTACAATGAGCAGTTCTTC
CASSLTDGGEYNEQFF
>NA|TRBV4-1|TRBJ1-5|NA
TGCGCCAGCAGCCAAGGGGCAGGATCTTATAGCAATCAGCCCCAGCATTTT
CASSQGAGSYSNQPQHF
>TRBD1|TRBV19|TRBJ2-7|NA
TGTGCCACCTCCGGGACAGGGGGCTCCGAGCAGTACTTC
CATSGTGGSEQYF
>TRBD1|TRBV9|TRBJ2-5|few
TGTGCCAGCAGCGTAGCGGGACAGGGGACATCGGAGACCCAGTACTTC
CASSVAGQGTSETQYF
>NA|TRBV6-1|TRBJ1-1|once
TGTGCCAGCAGTTATAATCTGGGGGGCACTGAAGCTTTCTTT
CASSYNLGGTEAFF
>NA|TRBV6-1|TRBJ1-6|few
TGTGCCAGCAGTTTTACGGGCTATAATTCACCCCTCCACTTT
CASSFTGYNSPLHF
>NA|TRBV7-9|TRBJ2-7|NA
TGTGCCAGCAGCCTCGACTGGATCTACGAGCAGTACTTC
CASSLDWIYEQYF
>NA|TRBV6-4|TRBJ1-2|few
TGTGCCAGCAGTCCGGGGGTGAGAGGATATGGCTACACCTTC
CASSPGVRGYGYTF
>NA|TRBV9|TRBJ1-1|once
TGTGCCAGCAGCGTAGGGGCGGGGTTGAACACTGAAGCTTTCTTT
CASSVGAGLNTEAFF
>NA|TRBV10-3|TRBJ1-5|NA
TGTGCCATCAGTGATGGAGAGCAGCCCCAGCATTTT
CAISDGEQPQHF